Below, one T cell receptor beta chain is given with its context. Sequencing was performed with immunoSEQ multiplex PCR; in TCRdb, only in-frame clones are kept and a portion is missing. The sample contains 150,000 to 200,000 clones, approximately 91% of which appear only once. Germline CDR1 and CDR2: SGHRS and YFSETQ. The germline V and J ends were trimmed by 2 bases and 5 bases, with 6 bases remaining between them. The CDR3 extends over 12 amino acids. This record comes from a study of blood T cell repertoires in COVID-19. The V call is TRBV5-1, the J call TRBJ2-3, with no clear D. The TCR comes from a man younger than 35 with acute or convalescent COVID-19. The specimen sequenced was peripheral blood. CDR3 coding DNA: TGCGCCAGCAGCTTTGCAGGAGATACGCAGTATTTT. Protein sequence: CASSFAGDTQYF.